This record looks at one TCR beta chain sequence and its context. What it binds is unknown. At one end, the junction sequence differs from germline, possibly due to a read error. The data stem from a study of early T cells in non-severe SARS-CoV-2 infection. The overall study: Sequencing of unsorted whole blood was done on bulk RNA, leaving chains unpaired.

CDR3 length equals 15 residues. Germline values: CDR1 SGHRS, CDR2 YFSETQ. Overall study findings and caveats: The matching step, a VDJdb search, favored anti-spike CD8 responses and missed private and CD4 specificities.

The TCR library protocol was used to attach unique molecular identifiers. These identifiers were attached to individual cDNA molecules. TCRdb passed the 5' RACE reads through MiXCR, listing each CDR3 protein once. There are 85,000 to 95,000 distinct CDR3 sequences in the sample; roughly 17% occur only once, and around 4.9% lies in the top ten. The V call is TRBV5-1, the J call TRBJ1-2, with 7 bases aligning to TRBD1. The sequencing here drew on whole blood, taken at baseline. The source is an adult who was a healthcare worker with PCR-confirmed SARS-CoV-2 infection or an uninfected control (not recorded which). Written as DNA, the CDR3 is TGCGCCAGCAGCCCGATGGGGACAGCTAAATATGGCTACACCTTC. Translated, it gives CASSPMGTAKYGYTF.